One sample yielded the 13 T cell receptor beta chains listed below, sequenced in a study of cytomegalovirus exposure and HLA in healthy donors. It was with 60 Vbeta and 13 Jbeta primers that the PCR ran. Sequencing used immunoSEQ multiplex PCR; TCRdb keeps in-frame clones, though not all of them. The data contain about 180,000 clones, about 80% of them seen just once; the ten biggest clones take up 0.5%. Material: PBMCs. The receptors were gathered from a woman aged 45-60 years in good health and CMV-seronegative.

The J gene is TRBJ2-2, the V gene TRBV5-8; TRBD2 is a possible D gene (5 bases). Per germline, CDR1 SGHTS and CDR2 YDEGEE. Trimming removed 0 bases at V and 6 bases at J, with 9 bases between. The CDR3 extends over 14 amino acids. The CDR3 bases are TGTGCCAGCAGCTTGGCGAGGGTTTCCGGGGAGCTGTTTTTT. Amino acids: CASSLARVSGELFF.

The chain couples TRBV5-6 to TRBJ2-7; TRBD1 agrees at 12 bases. This CDR3 comprises 16 residues. V gave up 3 bases and J gave up 2 bases; unmatched junction bases: 6. CDR1 and CDR2 (germline): SGHDT, YYEEEE. CDR3 DNA: TGTGCCAGCAGCTCCCCCCGGGACAGGGGGCCCTACGAGCAGTACTTC. It is translated as CASSSPRDRGPYEQYF.

This clone was counted a few times. The chain recombines TRBV9 with TRBJ2-3, with 8 positions matching TRBD2. From germline, CDR1 is SGDLS and CDR2 YYNGEE. The CDR3 has 18 amino acids. The trim removed 0 bases at V and 0 bases at J, leaving 9 bases unmatched. The CDR3 loop is CASSVGLSGVASTDTQYF. CDR3 nucleotide sequence: TGTGCCAGCAGCGTAGGTCTTAGCGGGGTAGCTAGCACAGATACGCAGTATTTT.

The chain carries TRBV29-1 and TRBJ1-1, with D unresolved. The CDR3 covers 12 residues. Germline CDR1 SQVTM, CDR2 ANQGSEA. V was cut by 4 bases and J by 1 base, with 7 bases left in between. CDR3 residues: CSVGARNTEAFF. The CDR3 bases are TGCAGCGTTGGGGCGCGGAACACTGAAGCTTTCTTT.

This clone was detected only once. The chain uses TRBV7-9 and TRBJ2-7; 8 nucleotides line up with TRBD1. CDR3 length equals 14 residues. Germline V CDR1 and CDR2: SEHNR, FQNEAQ (reference sequence). With V trimmed by 8 bases and J by 1 base, 7 bases remained unmatched. The CDR3 sequence is CASGSRDRSYEQYF. CDR3 nucleotide sequence: TGTGCCAGCGGCTCCCGGGACAGGTCCTACGAGCAGTACTTC.

The rearrangement links TRBV2 to TRBJ1-5; TRBD1 matches 8 bases. Germline CDR1 reads SNHLY; CDR2 reads FYNNEI. CDR3 length equals 14 residues. V lost 6 bases, J lost 2 bases, and 3 bases stayed unmatched. In DNA, the CDR3 is TGTGCCAGCAGCGAACAGGGGGGCAATCAGCCCCAGCATTTT. Its protein is CASSEQGGNQPQHF.

The chain couples TRBV18 to TRBJ1-4; the D gene is possibly TRBD1 (5 bases). Germline loops: CDR1 KGHSH, CDR2 LQKENI. The CDR3 totals 13 residues. The germline V and J ends were trimmed by 3 bases and 6 bases, with 8 bases remaining between them. The CDR3 region has the DNA TGTGCCAGCTCACCCAGGGTTTATGAAAAACTGTTTTTT. Its translation is CASSPRVYEKLFF.

This chain uses TRBV7-6 with TRBJ2-5, with unresolved D. The CDR3 covers 15 residues. The ends were cut back, 5 bases at V and 2 bases at J, with 15 bases in the middle. Germline CDR1 SGHVS, CDR2 FNYEAQ. The CDR3 sequence is CASSAPHYDQETQYF. The CDR3 DNA follows: TGTGCCAGCAGCGCACCTCACTATGATCAAGAGACCCAGTACTTC.

The chain is built from TRBV7-2 and TRBJ1-1; TRBD1 might be the D (5 bases). Germline V lookup: CDR1 SGHTA, CDR2 FQGNSA. V was pared by 2 bases and J by 7 bases, with 17 bases between. This CDR3 has 15 amino acids. The DNA for the CDR3 is TGTGCCAGCAGCTTAAATTGGGGGGTTCTCGGTGAAGCTTTCTTT. Residues: CASSLNWGVLGEAFF.

The chain has TRBV5-4 and TRBJ2-7; 10 bases are a match to TRBD1. J gave up 2 bases and V 4 bases, and 6 bases lay outside the gene matches. Germline V CDR1 and CDR2: SGHNT, YYREEE (reference sequence). CDR3 size: 15 residues. CDR3 sequence reads: CASSIGDRGPYEQYF. CDR3 nucleotides: TGTGCCAGCAGCATTGGGGACAGGGGTCCCTACGAGCAGTACTTC.

This clone was counted between two and nine times. The V gene is TRBV19, the J gene TRBJ1-1; 9 nucleotides align to TRBD1. CDR3 length: 13 amino acids. Germline assignment: CDR1 LNHDA and CDR2 SQIVND (reference sequence). V lost 11 bases and J lost 2; bases outside the gene matches: 6. The CDR3, as DNA: TGTGCCGGAGGGACAGGGCTAAACACTGAAGCTTTCTTT. As protein: CAGGTGLNTEAFF.

The rearrangement uses TRBV5-6 and TRBJ1-2; maybe TRBD1 (5 bases). The CDR3 sequence is 13 residues long. Trimming took off 2 bases at V and 4 bases at J, with 9 bases between the two ends. In germline, CDR1 is SGHDT, CDR2 YYEEEE. In DNA form, the CDR3 reads TGTGCCAGCAGCTTCTTTGACAGCTATGGCTACACCTTC. This encodes CASSFFDSYGYTF.

The chain has TRBV7-7 and TRBJ2-3; D gene ambiguous. CDR1 is SSHAT and CDR2 is FNYEAQ in the germline V gene (reference sequence). V was trimmed by 4 bases and J by 6 bases, leaving 11 bases between them. The CDR3 extends over 13 amino acids. The CDR3 is CASSSLRMDTQYF. CDR3 bases: TGTGCCAGCAGCTCCCTTCGTATGGATACGCAGTATTTT.